The 25 T cell receptor beta chains below were found in one sample sequenced in a study of T cell repertoires in cytomegalovirus infection. TCRdb re-called the reads with MiXCR, one entry per CDR3 protein. The table shows some 390,000 distinct CDR3 sequences, with about a sixth occurring only once. The sequencing sample was made of PBMCs. The receptors were gathered from a human donor in good health (CMV status not recorded). Some clones in this sample may be carry-over from other donors' samples.

This clonotype was found a few times. The CDR3 DNA reads TGCGCCAGCAGCCTCGGACAGGACTCCTACGAGCAGTACTTC. Translated, it gives CASSLGQDSYEQYF. The chain is built from TRBV4-3 and TRBJ2-7, with 7 bases identical to TRBD1. The CDR3 is made up of 14 amino acids. From germline, CDR1 is LGHNA and CDR2 YSLEER. The V segment lost 4 bases and the J segment 0 bases; nucleotides outside the gene matches: 3.

The V gene is TRBV7-8, the J gene TRBJ1-6; the D is unclear. Between the trimmed V and J ends, which lost 5 bases and 3 bases, there was a span of 5 bases. Germline CDR1 reads SGHVS; CDR2 reads FQNEAQ. The CDR3 sequence is 13 residues long. The CDR3 DNA is TGTGCCAGCAGCGACTTCTATAATTCACCCCTCCACTTT. Protein sequence: CASSDFYNSPLHF.

J is TRBJ2-1 and V is TRBV11-2; 10 bases agree with TRBD2. V shed 5 bases and J 7 bases; nucleotides not matched to a gene: 8. Germline lookup yields CDR1 SGHAT and CDR2 FQNNGV. The CDR3 extends over 15 amino acids. The CDR3 loop reads CASSTGTSVQNEQFF. CDR3 DNA: TGTGCCAGCAGCACCGGGACTAGCGTTCAAAATGAGCAGTTCTTC.

The chain couples TRBV2 to TRBJ2-2; perhaps TRBD2 as D (7 bases). The V end was cut by 5 bases, the J end by 2 bases, with 15 bases between. The CDR3 consists of 16 residues. Germline V gene data show CDR1 as SNHLY and CDR2 as FYNNEI. The CDR3 loop reads CASSYGGGLNTGELFF. The CDR3 nucleotides are TGTGCCAGCAGTTACGGCGGGGGCCTAAACACCGGGGAGCTGTTTTTT.

The chain combines TRBV2 with TRBJ2-7; no definite D call. Germline V CDR1 and CDR2: SNHLY, FYNNEI. The CDR3 runs to 16 residues. V was clipped by 2 bases and J by 0 bases, with 14 bases between them. DNA for the CDR3: TGTGCCAGCAGTGAATCCCCCCTCCTCGCCTCCTACGAGCAGTACTTC. Amino acid sequence: CASSESPLLASYEQYF. Drawing the rest from reference TRBV2 and TRBJ2-7, the complete variable domain is EPEVTQTPSHQVTQMGQEVILRCVPISNHLYFYWYRQILGQKVEFLVSFYNNEISEKSEIFDDQFSVERPDGSNFTLKIRSTKLEDSAMYFCASSESPLLASYEQYFGPGTRLTVT.

This clonotype came up a few times. The V and J genes are TRBV4-1 and TRBJ2-7; D may be TRBD1 (6 bases). The ends were cut back, 3 bases at V and 3 bases at J, with 21 bases in the middle. The V gene's germline CDR1 is MGHRA and CDR2 YSYEKL. CDR3 length: 17 residues. CDR3 sequence (DNA): TGCGCCAGCAGCCACCAACACTCCGGAGACAGGAGCTACGAGCAGTACTTC. Its translation is CASSHQHSGDRSYEQYF.

This rearrangement joins TRBV28 to TRBJ1-2, with TRBD1 matching 9 bases. From germline, CDR1 is MDHEN and CDR2 SYDVKM. The CDR3 has 15 amino acids. The trim removed 7 bases at V and 7 bases at J, leaving 13 bases unmatched. The DNA for the CDR3 is TGTGCCAGCAACCCCCCCACGGGACAGGGATCTGGCTACACCTTC. Translating it yields CASNPPTGQGSGYTF.

This clonotype was detected many times. The germline gene is not matched at one end of the junction; a read error may be the cause. This chain joins TRBV7-2 and TRBJ1-1; no clear D gene. The CDR3 has 11 amino acids. Germline V gene lookup returns CDR1 SGHTA and CDR2 FQGNSA. Written as DNA, the CDR3 is TGTGCCAGCAGCTTCTACACCGAAGCTTTCTTT. It codes for CASSFYTEAFF.

V usage is TRBV19 and J usage is TRBJ1-6; D perhaps matches TRBD1 (5 bases). This CDR3 comprises 13 residues. Looked up from germline, CDR1 is LNHDA and CDR2 is SQIVND (reference sequence). Between the trimmed V and J ends, which lost 5 bases and 10 bases, there was a span of 12 bases. The CDR3 DNA is TGTGCCAGTAGTGCAGGGACTGCGTCACCCCTCCACTTT. Translating it yields CASSAGTASPLHF. Supplemented by reference TRBV19 and TRBJ1-6, the full variable domain reads DGGITQSPKYLFRKEGQNVTLSCEQNLNHDAMYWYRQDPGQGLRLIYYSQIVNDFQKGDIAEGYSVSREKKESFPLTVTSAQKNPTAFYLCASSAGTASPLHFGNGTRLTVT.

This CDR3 reads CASSIVVFGTSGILNEQFF. Written as DNA, the CDR3 is TGTGCCAGTAGTATAGTTGTTTTCGGGACTAGCGGGATATTAAATGAGCAGTTCTTC. The chain is built from TRBV19 and TRBJ2-1; TRBD2 aligns across 13 bases. The junction had 13 bases not matched to a gene; V was cut back by 1 base and J by 7 bases. This CDR3 spans 19 amino acids. The germline CDR1 and CDR2 sequences are LNHDA and SQIVND (reference sequence).

This clonotype was detected ten times or more. This sequence joins TRBV12-3 or TRBV12-4 and TRBJ1-1; 7 bases match TRBD1. V lost 5 bases to trimming and J lost 0 bases; unmatched junction nucleotides: 15. The CDR3 sequence is 18 residues long. Here the CDR3 DNA reads TGTGCCAGCAGTCCACCCCGGGACAGTGGATTCATGAACACTGAAGCTTTCTTT. Its translation: CASSPPRDSGFMNTEAFF.

The chain uses TRBV7-2 and TRBJ2-7, with 8 bases lining up with TRBD2. The ends lost 4 bases at V and 3 bases at J; junction bases unmatched: 8. The CDR3 spans 15 residues. Germline CDR1 is SGHTA and CDR2 is FQGNSA. The chain's CDR3 is CASSSNSGMVYEQYF. The CDR3 DNA is TGTGCCAGCAGCTCCAATAGCGGGATGGTCTACGAGCAGTACTTC.

This chain connects TRBV5-1 to TRBJ2-7, with 7 nucleotides matching TRBD1. V was clipped by 0 bases and J by 5 bases; unmatched bases: 5. Looked up from germline, CDR1 is SGHRS and CDR2 is YFSETQ. There are 14 residues in the CDR3. CDR3 sequence reads: CASSLEGQVNEQYF. The CDR3 DNA is TGCGCCAGCAGCTTGGAAGGACAGGTAAACGAGCAGTACTTC.

This clonotype was detected ten times or more. This rearrangement joins TRBV7-2 to TRBJ1-5, with D possibly TRBD1 on 5 matching bases. The CDR3 covers 15 residues. Germline V gene sequence: CDR1 SGHTA, CDR2 FQGNSA. V was pared by 1 base and J by 7 bases, with 14 bases between. The CDR3: CASSLGREGWQPQHF. CDR3 DNA: TGTGCCAGCAGCTTAGGCAGGGAGGGTTGGCAGCCCCAGCATTTT. The whole variable domain, remainder taken from reference TRBV7-2 and TRBJ1-5, is GAGVSQSPSNKVTEKGKDVELRCDPISGHTALYWYRQSLGQGLEFLIYFQGNSAPDKSGLPSDRFSAERTGGSVSTLTIQRTQQEDSAVYLCASSLGREGWQPQHFGDGTRLSIL.

This clonotype was counted only a few times. This chain uses TRBV12-3 or TRBV12-4 with TRBJ2-3; D unclear. This CDR3 has 13 residues. Trimming shortened V by 3 bases and J by 4 bases, and 8 bases separated the two germline ends. The CDR3 loop reads CASSFSSPDTQYF. In DNA, the CDR3 is TGTGCCAGCAGTTTTAGTAGCCCAGATACGCAGTATTTT.

In this sample, this clonotype turned up a few times. The chain has TRBV15 and TRBJ2-7; the D gene is possibly TRBD2 (6 bases). The CDR3 is 14 amino acids. V was shortened by 0 bases and J by 7 bases, with 13 bases between the two germline ends. Germline V gene data show CDR1 as LNHNV and CDR2 as YYDKDF (reference sequence). CDR3 DNA: TGTGCCACCAGCAGAGATCGCCGGGCGGGGGAGCAGTACTTC. It yields the protein CATSRDRRAGEQYF.

There are a few counts of this clonotype. The V gene is TRBV6-5, the J gene TRBJ1-6, with 7 bases aligning to TRBD1. Germline V gene data show CDR1 as MNHEY and CDR2 as SVGAGI. J gave up 13 bases and V 6 bases, and 6 bases lay outside the gene matches. This CDR3 spans 12 amino acids. CDR3 residues: CASSLQGGPLHF. The CDR3 nucleotides read TGTGCCAGCAGCCTCCAGGGGGGGCCCCTCCACTTT.

The chain joins TRBV12-3 or TRBV12-4 to TRBJ2-2; TRBD2 is a possible D gene (7 bases). The CDR3 has 17 amino acids. V lost 5 bases and J 0 bases, leaving 16 bases between the germline ends. Here the CDR3 reads CASSLWAGASNTGELFF. The CDR3 DNA sequence: TGTGCCAGCAGTCTTTGGGCGGGGGCCTCGAACACCGGGGAGCTGTTTTTT.

This clonotype has a handful of counts. V usage is TRBV12-3 or TRBV12-4 and J usage is TRBJ2-3; the D gene could be TRBD1 or TRBD2 (6 bases each). This CDR3 has 14 residues. The V end lost 5 bases, the J end lost 2 bases, and 11 bases lay between the germline ends. The CDR3, as DNA: TGTGCCAGCAGTAAGGGGGGTTCCACAGATACGCAGTATTTT. Protein sequence: CASSKGGSTDTQYF.

This clonotype was observed a handful of times. This chain joins TRBV20-1 and TRBJ1-1; D ambiguous. The germline V gene encodes CDR1 DFQATT and CDR2 SNEGSKA (reference sequence). V lost 6 bases and J 5 bases, leaving 10 bases between the germline ends. The CDR3 length is 11 residues. CDR3 loop: CSAYRVTEAFF. CDR3 sequence (DNA): TGCAGTGCCTATAGGGTTACTGAAGCTTTCTTT.

This clonotype was recorded many times. This chain links TRBV10-3 with TRBJ1-1; no definite D call. Trimming stripped 4 bases from V and 1 base from J, with 4 bases between. Looked up from germline, CDR1 is ENHRY and CDR2 is SYGVKD. The CDR3 sequence is 12 residues long. CDR3 DNA: TGTGCCATCAGTGTAGGGAACACTGAAGCTTTCTTT. It codes for CAISVGNTEAFF.

This clonotype has only a few counts. V and J are TRBV4-1 and TRBJ1-5, with D maybe TRBD1 (5 bases). V was pared by 0 bases and J by 5 bases, with 17 bases between. Germline V gene sequence: CDR1 MGHRA, CDR2 YSYEKL. The CDR3 has 17 amino acids. CDR3 in DNA: TGCGCCAGCAGCCAAGATGGAGGGACGTTTCACGATCAGCCCCAGCATTTT. Amino acid sequence: CASSQDGGTFHDQPQHF.

This chain links TRBV6-2 or TRBV6-3 with TRBJ2-7; 10 nucleotides match TRBD2. Germline CDR1 is MNHEY and CDR2 is SVGEGT. CDR3 length: 15 amino acids. V lost 4 bases and J lost 2; bases outside the gene matches: 5. CDR3 in DNA: TGTGCCAGCAGTTTCGGACTAGCGGAAACCTACGAGCAGTACTTC. Translation: CASSFGLAETYEQYF.

This clonotype was detected only a few times. This chain joins TRBV5-1 and TRBJ2-3; tentatively, D is TRBD2 (5 bases). Germline loops: CDR1 SGHRS, CDR2 YFSETQ. The V end was cut by 5 bases, the J end by 0 bases, with 7 bases between. The CDR3 runs to 13 residues. CDR3 coding DNA: TGCGCCAGCAGGTGGGAGAGCACAGATACGCAGTATTTT. It encodes CASRWESTDTQYF.

The chain recombines TRBV4-1 with TRBJ2-3; tentative D call: TRBD1 (6 bases). The V gene lost 1 base and the J gene lost 9 bases, with 14 bases spanning the gap. The CDR3 runs to 14 residues. Germline V CDR1 and CDR2: MGHRA, YSYEKL. CDR3 in amino acids: CASSQGTASQTQYF. The CDR3 bases are TGCGCCAGCAGCCAAGGGACAGCCTCGCAAACGCAGTATTTT.